This T cell receptor beta chain came from a study of T cell responses to AZD1222 COVID-19 vaccine. Study outcomes and limitations: White British people made up most donors, females outnumbered males, and clonal diversity was possibly underestimated. The repertoires were collected only after the peak T cell response.

TCRdb's copy holds only in-frame clones and misses some; the assay was immunoSEQ multiplex PCR. The data contain 45,000 to 55,000 clones, roughly 80% of them seen just once; the ten biggest clones take up about 9.4%. This clone has a handful of counts. Its matching antigen is unknown. The CDR3 has 13 residues. Per the germline V gene, CDR1 is MNHEY and CDR2 is SVGAGI. Trimming took off 0 bases at V and 5 bases at J, with 8 bases between the two ends. The sequencing here drew on peripheral blood, taken on day 0 of AZD1222 vaccination. The TCR comes from an adult in good health. The J gene is TRBJ2-7, the V gene TRBV6-5; D is undetermined. The CDR3 region has the DNA TGTGCCAGCAGTTACTCGACACAGAACGAGCAGTACTTC. Its protein is CASSYSTQNEQYF.